This TCR beta chain comes out of a study of T cell responses to AZD1222 COVID-19 vaccine. At the level of the study: Analyses pooled second doses at about 4 or about 12 weeks.

The CDR3 is 15 amino acids. V was pared by 6 bases and J by 4 bases, with 11 bases of the junction left unmatched. Germline V gives CDR1 MNHEY, CDR2 SVGAGI. This clone was found once. Its target is unknown. Libraries were prepared by immunoSEQ multiplex PCR; TCRdb keeps only in-frame clonotypes and omits some of them. The sample has some 97,000 clones, about 89% seen once; the top ten hold roughly 17%. Study results and caveats: The donor cohort was predominantly white British with a female majority, and clonal diversity may have been underestimated.

This chain joins TRBV6-5 and TRBJ1-2; 7 bases map to TRBD1. The TCR was taken from an adult in good health. The sequencing here drew on peripheral blood, taken on day 0 of AZD1222 vaccination. CDR3 sequence (DNA): TGTGCCAGCAGACCAACCACGGGACAGCTCTATGGCTACACCTTC. The encoded protein is CASRPTTGQLYGYTF.